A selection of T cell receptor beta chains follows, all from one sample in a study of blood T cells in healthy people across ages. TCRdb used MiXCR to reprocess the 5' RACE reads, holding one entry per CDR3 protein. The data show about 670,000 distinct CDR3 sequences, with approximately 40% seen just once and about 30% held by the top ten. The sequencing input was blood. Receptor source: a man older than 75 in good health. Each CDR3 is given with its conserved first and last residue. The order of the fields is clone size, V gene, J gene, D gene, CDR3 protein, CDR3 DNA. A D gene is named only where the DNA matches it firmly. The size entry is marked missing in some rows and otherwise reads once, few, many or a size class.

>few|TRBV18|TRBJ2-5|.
CASSSGSQETQYF
TGTGCCAGCTCCAGCGGGTCCCAAGAGACCCAGTACTTC
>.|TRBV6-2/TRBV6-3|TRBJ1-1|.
CASTTPGPGAFF
TGTGCCAGCACTACACCGGGACCGGGAGCTTTCTTT
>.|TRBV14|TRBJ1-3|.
CASSPFDSGNTIYF
TGTGCCAGCAGCCCATTCGATTCTGGAAACACCATATATTTT
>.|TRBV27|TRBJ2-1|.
CASTRVRDNGQFF
TGTGCCAGCACGCGGGTAAGAGACAATGGGCAGTTCTTC
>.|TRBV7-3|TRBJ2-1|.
CASSSQRSSEQFF
TGTGCCAGCAGCTCCCAGCGCAGTAGTGAGCAGTTCTTC
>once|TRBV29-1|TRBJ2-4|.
CSVVTGSTAKNIQYF
TGCAGCGTTGTAACAGGCAGCACGGCCAAAAACATTCAGTACTTC
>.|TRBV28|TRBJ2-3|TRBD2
CASSYLALGRGGYTQYF
TGTGCCAGCAGTTATCTAGCGCTGGGGCGCGGGGGATATACGCAGTATTTT
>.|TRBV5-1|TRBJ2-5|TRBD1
CASSGDRDRTQYF
TGCGCCAGCAGCGGGGACAGGGATCGGACCCAGTACTTC
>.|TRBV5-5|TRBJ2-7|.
CASSLVPPEQYF
TGTGCCAGCAGCTTGGTGCCCCCCGAGCAGTACTTC
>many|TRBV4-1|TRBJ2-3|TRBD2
CASTQGAGDYTDTQYF
TGCGCCAGCACCCAAGGAGCGGGGGACTACACAGATACGCAGTATTTT
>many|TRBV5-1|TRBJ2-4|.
CASSLGGEAKNIQYF
TGCGCCAGCAGCTTGGGCGGGGAGGCCAAAAACATTCAGTACTTC
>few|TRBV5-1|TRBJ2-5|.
CASSGTTGWETQYF
TGCGCCAGCAGCGGGACAACAGGGTGGGAGACCCAGTACTTC
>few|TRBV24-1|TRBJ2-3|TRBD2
CATSATHPGGALAGGRTDTQYF
TGTGCCACCAGTGCCACCCACCCGGGCGGGGCCCTAGCGGGAGGTCGGACAGATACGCAGTATTTT
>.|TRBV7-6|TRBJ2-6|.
CASSPLVAGANVLTF
TGTGCCAGCAGCCCACTGGTAGCTGGGGCCAACGTCCTGACTTTC
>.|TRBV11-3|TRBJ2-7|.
CASSLGSGWGSYNEQYF
TGTGCCAGCAGCTTAGGTTCGGGTTGGGGCTCCTACAATGAGCAGTACTTC
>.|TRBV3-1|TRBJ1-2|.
CASSQDRGARGYTF
TGTGCCAGCAGCCAAGATCGGGGGGCGCGTGGCTACACCTTC
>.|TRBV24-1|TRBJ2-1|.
CATLFSGPRGDNEQFF
TGTGCCACCCTGTTTAGCGGGCCTAGGGGGGACAATGAGCAGTTCTTC
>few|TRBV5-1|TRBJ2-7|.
CASGPPLQALGTYEQYF
TGCGCCAGCGGCCCCCCCCTACAGGCGCTAGGTACCTACGAGCAGTACTTC
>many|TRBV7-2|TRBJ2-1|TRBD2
CASSPRTSGRADHNEQFF
TGTGCCAGCAGCCCTAGGACTAGCGGGAGGGCCGATCACAATGAGCAGTTCTTC
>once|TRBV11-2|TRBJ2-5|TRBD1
CASSRDRIAETQYF
TGTGCCAGCAGCCGGGACAGGATCGCGGAGACCCAGTACTTC
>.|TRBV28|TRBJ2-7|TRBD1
CASSLQQGARYEQYF
TGTGCCAGCAGTTTGCAGCAGGGGGCAAGGTACGAGCAGTACTTC
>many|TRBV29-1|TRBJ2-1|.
CSEIALIGGHEQFF
TGCAGCGAGATCGCTTTGATCGGGGGCCATGAGCAGTTCTTC
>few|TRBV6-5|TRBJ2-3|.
CASSYKISTDTQYF
TGTGCCAGCAGTTACAAGATTTCCACAGATACGCAGTATTTT
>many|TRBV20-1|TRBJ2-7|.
CSARGQPTYEQYF
TGCAGTGCTAGAGGACAGCCAACCTACGAGCAGTACTTC
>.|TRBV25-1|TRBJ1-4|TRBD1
CASSDPGQVEKLFF
TGTGCCAGCAGTGATCCGGGACAGGTTGAAAAACTGTTTTTT
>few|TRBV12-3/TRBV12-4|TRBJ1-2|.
CASSLRAGYTF
TGTGCCAGCAGTTTAAGGGCTGGCTACACCTTC
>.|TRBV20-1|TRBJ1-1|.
CSASEEQFFGTEAFF
.
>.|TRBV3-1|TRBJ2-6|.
CASSPRVGQRLAGANVLTF
TGTGCCAGCAGCCCCCGGGTAGGCCAGAGGCTTGCTGGGGCCAACGTCCTGACTTTC
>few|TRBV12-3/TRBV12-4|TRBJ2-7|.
CASSFSDGTSEQYF
TGTGCCAGCAGTTTCTCGGACGGGACTTCCGAGCAGTACTTC
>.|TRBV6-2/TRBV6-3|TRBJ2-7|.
CASSYSDLTTYEQYF
TGTGCCAGCAGTTACTCGGATTTGACCACCTACGAGCAGTACTTC
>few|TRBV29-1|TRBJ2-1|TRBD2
CSVEELEVEREGQWSYNEQFF
TGCAGCGTTGAAGAATTGGAGGTAGAGCGGGAGGGCCAGTGGTCCTACAATGAGCAGTTCTTC
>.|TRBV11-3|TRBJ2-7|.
CASSFRPNYEQYF
TGTGCCAGCAGCTTCAGGCCCAACTACGAGCAGTACTTC
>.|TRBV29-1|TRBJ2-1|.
CSVVGRGALEQFF
TGCAGCGTTGTGGGACGGGGGGCGCTTGAGCAGTTCTTC
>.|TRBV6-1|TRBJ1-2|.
CASSEGIRGYTF
TGTGCCAGCAGTGAAGGGATCCGTGGCTACACCTTC
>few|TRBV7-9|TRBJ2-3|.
CASSPGRLTQYF
TGTGCCAGCAGCCCCGGGCGCCTTACGCAGTATTTT
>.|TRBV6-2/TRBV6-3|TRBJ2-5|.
CASSERAHQETRYF
TGTGCCAGCAGTGAGCGGGCCCACCAAGAGACCCGGTACTTC
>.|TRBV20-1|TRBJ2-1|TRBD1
CSAGGQGSYEQFF
TGCAGTGCAGGCGGACAGGGCTCCTACGAGCAGTTCTTC
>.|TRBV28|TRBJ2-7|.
CASIGQAPYEQYF
TGTGCCAGCATCGGGCAGGCTCCCTACGAGCAGTACTTC
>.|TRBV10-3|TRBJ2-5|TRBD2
CAISESETSRRETQYF
TGTGCCATCAGTGAGTCGGAGACTAGCCGGCGGGAGACCCAGTACTTC
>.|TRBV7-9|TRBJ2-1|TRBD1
CASSPQGVYNEQFF
TGTGCCAGCAGCCCGCAGGGGGTCTACAATGAGCAGTTCTTC
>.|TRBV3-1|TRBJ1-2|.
CASSRTEFGGYTF
TGTGCCAGCAGTCGCACAGAGTTTGGGGGCTACACCTTC
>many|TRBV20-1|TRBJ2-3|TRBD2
CSAKIGTSGFTDTQYF
TGCAGTGCTAAAATCGGGACTAGCGGATTCACAGATACGCAGTATTTT
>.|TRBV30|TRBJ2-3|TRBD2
CAWSVPGGTQYF
TGTGCCTGGAGTGTACCGGGGGGTACGCAGTATTTT
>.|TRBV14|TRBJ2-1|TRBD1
CASSQSVGTDRIWFF
TGTGCCAGCAGCCAATCCGTAGGGACAGACCGTATCTGGTTCTTC
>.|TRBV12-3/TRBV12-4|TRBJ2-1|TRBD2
CASSFKGGGLRTPYNEQFF
TGTGCCAGCAGTTTTAAAGGCGGGGGACTCCGAACCCCCTACAATGAGCAGTTCTTC
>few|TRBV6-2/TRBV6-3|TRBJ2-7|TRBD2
CASRDTGTRNEQYF
TGTGCCAGCAGAGATACCGGGACTAGAAACGAGCAGTACTTC
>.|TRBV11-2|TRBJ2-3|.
CASTPVWTATSDTQYF
TGTGCCAGCACCCCCGTATGGACAGCCACATCAGATACGCAGTATTTT
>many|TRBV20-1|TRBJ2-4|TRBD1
CSAREGAAKNIQYF
TGCAGTGCTCGCGAGGGGGCTGCCAAAAACATTCAGTACTTC
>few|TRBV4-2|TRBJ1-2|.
CASSREGEILNYGYTF
TGTGCCAGCAGCCGAGAGGGAGAAATACTAAACTATGGCTACACCTTC
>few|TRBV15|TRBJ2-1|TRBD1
CATSRVTGEVNEQFF
TGTGCCACCAGCAGAGTAACAGGGGAAGTAAATGAGCAGTTCTTC
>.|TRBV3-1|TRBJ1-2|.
CASSQDGRGLGGYTF
TGTGCCAGCAGCCAAGATGGGAGGGGTTTAGGAGGCTACACCTTC
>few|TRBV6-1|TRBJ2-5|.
CASSPGPTQGETQYF
TGTGCCAGCAGTCCAGGGCCGACTCAGGGGGAGACCCAGTACTTC
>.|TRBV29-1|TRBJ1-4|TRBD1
CSVATGVSNEKLFF
TGCAGCGTTGCCACAGGGGTCTCTAATGAAAAACTGTTTTTT
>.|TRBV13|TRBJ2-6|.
CASSLLPKGRTTSGANVLTF
TGTGCCAGCAGCTTATTACCAAAGGGGCGGACTACCTCTGGGGCCAACGTCCTGACTTTC